A selection of T cell receptor beta chains follows, all from one sample in a study of cytomegalovirus exposure and HLA in healthy donors. Libraries were prepared by immunoSEQ multiplex PCR; TCRdb keeps only in-frame clonotypes and omits some of them. The sample yields around 190,000 clones, 79% seen once. Material: PBMCs. The receptors were gathered from a middle-aged woman in good health and CMV-seronegative. Each CDR3 is given without its conserved first and last residue. The order of the fields is clone size, V gene, D gene, J gene, CDR3 protein. The D gene is left open where the match is weak. Not every row has a clone size; where given, it reads once, few, many or a size class.

clone size: NA
V gene: TRBV10-3
D gene: NA
J gene: TRBJ2-7
CDR3 protein: AISATGSYEQY

clone size: NA
V gene: TRBV7-8
D gene: NA
J gene: TRBJ2-3
CDR3 protein: ASSPRRGFSTDTQY

clone size: NA
V gene: TRBV30
D gene: NA
J gene: TRBJ1-2
CDR3 protein: AWSRTPGGNYGYT

clone size: NA
V gene: TRBV30
D gene: TRBD2
J gene: TRBJ2-1
CDR3 protein: AWSRERGGQRGYNEQF

clone size: few
V gene: TRBV18
D gene: NA
J gene: TRBJ1-1
CDR3 protein: ASSPRGGGTEAF

clone size: few
V gene: TRBV9
D gene: NA
J gene: TRBJ1-3
CDR3 protein: ASSVGSRAGNTIY

clone size: few
V gene: TRBV5-1
D gene: TRBD2
J gene: TRBJ2-2
CDR3 protein: ASTLAGGPNTGELF

clone size: few
V gene: TRBV7-9
D gene: NA
J gene: TRBJ1-4
CDR3 protein: ASSSGGSGEKLF

clone size: NA
V gene: TRBV5-4
D gene: NA
J gene: TRBJ2-1
CDR3 protein: ASSLRRSGYLF

clone size: NA
V gene: TRBV27
D gene: NA
J gene: TRBJ2-2
CDR3 protein: ASSLRVAGELF

clone size: NA
V gene: TRBV2
D gene: TRBD1
J gene: TRBJ2-1
CDR3 protein: ASFTGTASYNEQF

clone size: NA
V gene: TRBV5-1
D gene: TRBD2
J gene: TRBJ2-1
CDR3 protein: ASSLASGTSPDEQF

clone size: NA
V gene: TRBV9
D gene: NA
J gene: TRBJ1-6
CDR3 protein: ASSLRSSYNSPLH

clone size: NA
V gene: TRBV6-5
D gene: TRBD1
J gene: TRBJ1-2
CDR3 protein: ASSWDRGNNYGYT

clone size: NA
V gene: TRBV7-9
D gene: TRBD1
J gene: TRBJ2-1
CDR3 protein: ASSLAGTANNEQF

clone size: NA
V gene: TRBV5-1
D gene: TRBD1
J gene: TRBJ2-7
CDR3 protein: ASSSGGTGFGEQY

clone size: NA
V gene: TRBV6-5
D gene: TRBD1
J gene: TRBJ2-7
CDR3 protein: ATSTGTGYDEQY

clone size: NA
V gene: TRBV4-3
D gene: NA
J gene: TRBJ1-4
CDR3 protein: ASSQEVTGGVSEKLF

clone size: NA
V gene: TRBV5-6
D gene: TRBD2
J gene: TRBJ2-7
CDR3 protein: ASSFLAGAEQY

clone size: NA
V gene: TRBV15
D gene: TRBD1
J gene: TRBJ2-7
CDR3 protein: ATSRGTGVEQY

clone size: NA
V gene: TRBV7-9
D gene: TRBD1
J gene: TRBJ1-2
CDR3 protein: SSSLGPGGYGYT

clone size: NA
V gene: TRBV10-3
D gene: TRBD1
J gene: TRBJ1-2
CDR3 protein: AISLDRGEIANYGYT

clone size: NA
V gene: TRBV9
D gene: TRBD2
J gene: TRBJ2-2
CDR3 protein: ASSVERAGGTGELF

clone size: NA
V gene: TRBV5-1
D gene: NA
J gene: TRBJ2-7
CDR3 protein: ASSLQVLSGQPYEQY

clone size: NA
V gene: TRBV9
D gene: NA
J gene: TRBJ2-7
CDR3 protein: ASSGDTYEQY

clone size: NA
V gene: TRBV19
D gene: NA
J gene: TRBJ1-5
CDR3 protein: ASSIGDLSLQPQH

clone size: once
V gene: TRBV19
D gene: TRBD2
J gene: TRBJ2-7
CDR3 protein: ASSMTGLASEQY

clone size: few
V gene: TRBV13
D gene: TRBD1
J gene: TRBJ2-6
CDR3 protein: ASSVGQVPSGANVLT

clone size: NA
V gene: TRBV5-1
D gene: NA
J gene: TRBJ2-7
CDR3 protein: ASSFGVTYEQY

clone size: NA
V gene: TRBV9
D gene: NA
J gene: TRBJ2-1
CDR3 protein: ASSVELAYNEQF

clone size: NA
V gene: TRBV7-9
D gene: NA
J gene: TRBJ2-7
CDR3 protein: ASSLAAQVYEQY

clone size: NA
V gene: TRBV2
D gene: NA
J gene: TRBJ1-4
CDR3 protein: ASSSNTGLEKLF

clone size: NA
V gene: TRBV18
D gene: NA
J gene: TRBJ1-5
CDR3 protein: ASSPTGPGVGQPQH

clone size: NA
V gene: TRBV11-2
D gene: NA
J gene: TRBJ2-5
CDR3 protein: ASSLVAREETQY

clone size: NA
V gene: TRBV9
D gene: NA
J gene: TRBJ2-2
CDR3 protein: ASSVVGGGGGTGELF

clone size: NA
V gene: TRBV11-3
D gene: TRBD2
J gene: TRBJ2-7
CDR3 protein: ASSPTAGGREQY

clone size: NA
V gene: TRBV5-1
D gene: TRBD1
J gene: TRBJ1-2
CDR3 protein: ASSLDGQGLYGYT

clone size: NA
V gene: TRBV13
D gene: TRBD1
J gene: TRBJ2-7
CDR3 protein: ASSPRDSSYEQY

clone size: NA
V gene: TRBV5-1
D gene: NA
J gene: NA
CDR3 protein: ASSALGTTYEQY

clone size: NA
V gene: TRBV30
D gene: NA
J gene: TRBJ2-1
CDR3 protein: AWSIGDSNNEQF

clone size: once
V gene: TRBV6-1
D gene: NA
J gene: TRBJ2-3
CDR3 protein: ASSERVLALDTQY

clone size: NA
V gene: TRBV5-4
D gene: NA
J gene: TRBJ2-5
CDR3 protein: ASSLPDRFQETQY

clone size: few
V gene: TRBV30
D gene: NA
J gene: TRBJ1-3
CDR3 protein: AWSSGSNSGNTIY

clone size: NA
V gene: TRBV11-2
D gene: NA
J gene: TRBJ2-7
CDR3 protein: ASSPHPTGTYEQY

clone size: NA
V gene: TRBV10-1
D gene: NA
J gene: TRBJ1-2
CDR3 protein: ASSEGGRCRTGYT

clone size: NA
V gene: TRBV11-2
D gene: NA
J gene: TRBJ2-4
CDR3 protein: ASSLNWGRENIQY

clone size: NA
V gene: TRBV30
D gene: NA
J gene: TRBJ2-3
CDR3 protein: AWNPGQADTQY

clone size: NA
V gene: TRBV19
D gene: NA
J gene: TRBJ2-1
CDR3 protein: ASSIGETWL

clone size: once
V gene: TRBV5-1
D gene: NA
J gene: TRBJ2-7
CDR3 protein: ASSRTGSYEQY

clone size: NA
V gene: TRBV6-5
D gene: NA
J gene: TRBJ1-2
CDR3 protein: ASSYGGSYGYT

clone size: few
V gene: TRBV28
D gene: TRBD1
J gene: TRBJ1-1
CDR3 protein: ASSLDRGLNTEAF

clone size: NA
V gene: TRBV7-8
D gene: NA
J gene: TRBJ1-1
CDR3 protein: ASSVGQGLNTEAF

clone size: NA
V gene: TRBV5-5
D gene: TRBD1
J gene: TRBJ1-6
CDR3 protein: ASSLADRVTSPLH

clone size: NA
V gene: TRBV19
D gene: TRBD1
J gene: TRBJ1-6
CDR3 protein: ASSTGQVENSPLH

clone size: NA
V gene: TRBV6-6
D gene: NA
J gene: NA
CDR3 protein: ASRTGGYGSYEQY

clone size: once
V gene: TRBV25-1
D gene: TRBD1
J gene: TRBJ2-2
CDR3 protein: ASSVQGAGELF